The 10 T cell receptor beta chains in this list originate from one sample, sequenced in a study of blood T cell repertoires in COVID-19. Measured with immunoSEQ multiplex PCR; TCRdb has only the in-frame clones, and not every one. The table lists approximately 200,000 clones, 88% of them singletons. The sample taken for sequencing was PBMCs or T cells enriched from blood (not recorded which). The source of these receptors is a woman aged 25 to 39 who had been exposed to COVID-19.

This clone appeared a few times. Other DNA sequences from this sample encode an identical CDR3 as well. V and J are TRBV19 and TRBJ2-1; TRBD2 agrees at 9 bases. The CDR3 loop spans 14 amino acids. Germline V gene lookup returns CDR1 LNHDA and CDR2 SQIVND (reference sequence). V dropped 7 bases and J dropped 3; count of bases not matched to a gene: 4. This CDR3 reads CASTAGGDYNEQFF. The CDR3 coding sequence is TGTGCCAGTACCGCGGGAGGGGACTACAATGAGCAGTTCTTC.

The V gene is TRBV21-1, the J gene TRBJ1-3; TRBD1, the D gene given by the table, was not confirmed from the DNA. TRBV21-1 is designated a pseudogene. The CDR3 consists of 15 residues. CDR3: CASSNLQVAGNTIYF. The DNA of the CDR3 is TGTGCCAGCAGCAACTTACAGGTTGCTGGAAACACCATATATTTT.

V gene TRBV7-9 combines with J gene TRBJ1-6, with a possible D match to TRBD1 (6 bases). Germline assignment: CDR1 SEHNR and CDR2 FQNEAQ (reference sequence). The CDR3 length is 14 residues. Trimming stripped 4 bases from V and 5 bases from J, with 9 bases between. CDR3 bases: TGTGCCAGCAGCTCCGGGACAAATAATTCACCCCTCCACTTT. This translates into CASSSGTNNSPLHF.

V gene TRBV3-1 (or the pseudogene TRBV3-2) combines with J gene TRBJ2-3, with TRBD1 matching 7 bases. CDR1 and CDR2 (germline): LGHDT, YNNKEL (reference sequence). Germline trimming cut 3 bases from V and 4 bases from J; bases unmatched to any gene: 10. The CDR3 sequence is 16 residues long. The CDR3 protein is CASSHGFRGRPDTQYF. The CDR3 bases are TGTGCCAGCAGCCATGGTTTTAGGGGGCGTCCAGATACGCAGTATTTT.

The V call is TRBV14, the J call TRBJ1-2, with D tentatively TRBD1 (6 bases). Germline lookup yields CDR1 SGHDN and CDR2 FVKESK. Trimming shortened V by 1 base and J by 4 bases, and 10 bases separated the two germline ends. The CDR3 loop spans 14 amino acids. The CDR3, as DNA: TGTGCCAGCAGCCAAGGGGGGCAGGGCTATGGCTACACCTTC. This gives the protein CASSQGGQGYGYTF.

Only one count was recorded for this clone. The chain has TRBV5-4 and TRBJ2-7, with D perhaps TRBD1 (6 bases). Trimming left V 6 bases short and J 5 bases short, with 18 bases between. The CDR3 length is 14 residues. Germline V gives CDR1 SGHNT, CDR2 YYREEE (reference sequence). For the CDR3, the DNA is TGTGCCAGCACCCTACAGGGAACGGGCGACGAGCAGTACTTC. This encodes CASTLQGTGDEQYF.

The CDR3 spells CASSANLGNTIYF. The CDR3 DNA reads TGTGCCAGCAGCGCCAACTTAGGAAACACCATATATTTT. The V gene is TRBV7-2, the J gene TRBJ1-3; D gene unclear. Between the trimmed V and J ends, which lost 5 bases and 4 bases, there was a span of 9 bases. Germline V gives CDR1 SGHTA, CDR2 FQGNSA. The CDR3 loop spans 13 amino acids.

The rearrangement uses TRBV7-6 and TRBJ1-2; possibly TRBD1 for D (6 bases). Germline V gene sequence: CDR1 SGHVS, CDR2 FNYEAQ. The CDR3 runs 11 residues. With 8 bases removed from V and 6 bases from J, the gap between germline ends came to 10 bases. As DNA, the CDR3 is TGTGCCAGCGGTGCAGGGGATGGCTACACCTTC. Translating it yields CASGAGDGYTF.

CDR3 loop: CASSHQGNTIYF. In DNA, the CDR3 is TGTGCCAGCAGCCATCAAGGAAACACCATATATTTT. The chain links TRBV7-2 to TRBJ1-3, with no clear D. In germline, CDR1 is SGHTA, CDR2 FQGNSA. CDR3 length equals 12 residues. Deletions cut 5 bases from V and 4 bases from J, with 6 bases between.

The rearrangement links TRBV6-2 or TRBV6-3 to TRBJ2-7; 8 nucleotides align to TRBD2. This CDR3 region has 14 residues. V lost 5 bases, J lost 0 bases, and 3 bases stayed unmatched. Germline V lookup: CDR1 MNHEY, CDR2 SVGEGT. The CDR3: CASSALAGSYEQYF. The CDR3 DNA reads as TGTGCCAGCAGTGCCCTAGCGGGCTCCTACGAGCAGTACTTC.